This T cell receptor (beta chain) stems from a study of cytomegalovirus exposure and HLA in healthy donors. Researchers ran the PCR with 60 Vbeta and 13 Jbeta primers. The repertoire was sequenced with immunoSEQ multiplex PCR; TCRdb's copy has only in-frame clones and lacks some. The sample has about 180,000 clones; less than 90% are singletons. The donors, nominally healthy at sampling, likely had unrecorded immune exposures. Germline CDR1 and CDR2: MGHDK and SYGVNS. The length of the CDR3 is 14 residues. The source material was PBMCs. This TCR derives from a girl aged 10-17 years in good health and CMV-seropositive. This chain connects TRBV25-1 to TRBJ2-5, with a tentative D call TRBD2 (5 bases). The last part of the DNA fits TRBJ2-7 better; the J call may be wrong. The CDR3 is CASSEEGRTYEQYF. In nucleotides, the CDR3 is TGTGCCAGCAGTGAAGAGGGCAGGACCTACGAGCAGTACTTC.